This TCR beta chain was identified in a study of T cells in localized non-small cell lung cancer. Points on this clone: Its antigen is unidentified.

CDR1 is SGHTA and CDR2 is FQGTGA in the germline V gene. The CDR3 has 13 amino acids. Deletions cut 1 base from V and 4 bases from J, with 6 bases between. Produced via immunoSEQ multiplex PCR; TCRdb's table is partial and in-frame only. The sample includes about 28,000 clones, approximately 90% of them seen just once. General study findings and limits: Adjacent uninvolved lung tissue had the highest T cell clonality, exceeding tumor.

Material: peripheral blood, obtained before any cancer treatment. This sequence originates from a female donor older than 55 with stage I lung adenocarcinoma. The chain uses TRBV7-3 and TRBJ2-3; D remains ambiguous. The CDR3 sequence: CASSLNSADTQYF. CDR3 sequence (DNA): TGTGCCAGCAGCTTAAATTCTGCAGATACGCAGTATTTT.